Listed here are 20 T cell receptor beta chains from one sample, sequenced in a study of Ad26.COV2.S vaccination and SARS-CoV-2 variants. The method was immunoSEQ multiplex PCR; TCRdb's version includes in-frame clones alone and lacks a portion of them. The data show 400,000 to 450,000 clones, approximately 90% seen once. Described treatment: around 19 received Ad26.COV2.S at low or high dose, single or two shots; 5 received placebo; per-sample allocation not given. Repertoires come from day 63 after the first vaccine or placebo injection. This specimen was peripheral blood, taken in a trial of Ad26.COV2.S vaccine versus placebo. The receptors derive from a person aged 18-60 years who received the Ad26.COV2.S COVID-19 vaccine or a placebo.

The rearrangement uses TRBV4-3 and TRBJ1-1; D gene unclear. Germline CDR1 reads LGHNA; CDR2 reads YSLEER. The CDR3 runs 15 residues. Trimming took off 5 bases at V and 3 bases at J, with 16 bases between the two ends. In DNA, the CDR3 is TGCGCCAGCAGCTCCAGGAAAGCTTGGGACACTGAAGCTTTCTTT. Translating it yields CASSSRKAWDTEAFF.

This clone was recorded only once. The V gene is TRBV4-2, the J gene TRBJ2-7; tentatively, D is TRBD1 (6 bases). Germline V gene data show CDR1 as LGHNA and CDR2 as YNFKEQ. The CDR3 extends over 15 amino acids. Trimming removed 1 base from V and 2 bases from J, with 12 bases in between. The CDR3 nucleotides read TGTGCCAGCAGCCAAGTGCCAGGGGCGGCCTACGAGCAGTACTTC. Amino acids: CASSQVPGAAYEQYF.

The sample holds one count of this clone. In nucleotides, the CDR3 is TGTGCCAGCAGCTTTATTTCTGGGGCCAACGTCCTGACTTTC. This encodes CASSFISGANVLTF. V gene TRBV5-6 combines with J gene TRBJ2-6; D remains ambiguous. From germline, CDR1 is SGHDT and CDR2 YYEEEE. The CDR3 sequence is 14 residues long. V was clipped by 2 bases and J by 1 base, with 4 bases between them.

The V and J genes are TRBV20-1 and TRBJ2-4; unclear D gene. This CDR3 has 11 amino acids. The ends were cut back, 1 base at V and 4 bases at J, with 2 bases in the middle. The V gene's germline CDR1 is DFQATT and CDR2 SNEGSKA (reference sequence). The CDR3 reads CSARVKNIQYF. The CDR3, as DNA: TGCAGTGCTAGAGTGAAAAACATTCAGTACTTC.

On this clone itself: The germline gene is not matched at one end of the junction; a read error may be the cause. The V call is TRBV6-1, the J call TRBJ2-7; D not certain. Germline V gene sequence: CDR1 MNHNS, CDR2 SASEGT. The CDR3 is made up of 15 amino acids. CDR3 residues: CASSQAFSALGEQYF. CDR3 DNA: TGTGCCAGCAGTCAAGCCTTCTCGGCACTGGGCGAGCAGTACTTC.

The gene calls are TRBV6-2 or TRBV6-3 and TRBJ1-3; D gene ambiguous. Germline assignment: CDR1 MNHEY and CDR2 SVGEGT. The germline V and J ends were trimmed by 0 bases and 1 base, with 1 base remaining between them. The CDR3 extends over 13 amino acids. The CDR3 nucleotides read TGTGCCAGCAGTTACTCGTCTGGAAACACCATATATTTT. This gives the protein CASSYSSGNTIYF.

The rearrangement joins TRBV11-3 to TRBJ2-7, with D perhaps given as TRBD1 or TRBD2 (6 bases each). Germline V CDR1 and CDR2: SGHNT, YENEEA. CDR3 length: 14 amino acids. Trimming cost V 5 bases and J 7 bases, with 18 bases left between them. The CDR3 is CASSVGGGSLEQYF. The CDR3 DNA reads as TGTGCCAGCAGCGTAGGAGGGGGGAGTCTGGAGCAGTACTTC.

V is TRBV18 and J is TRBJ2-4, with 12 bases matching TRBD2. CDR3 length: 16 amino acids. V trimming: 4 bases; J trimming: 3 bases; junction bases outside the gene matches: 4. Germline assignment: CDR1 KGHSH and CDR2 LQKENI. CDR3 residues: CASSLTSGSGKNIQYF. The CDR3 bases are TGTGCCAGCTCACTGACTAGCGGGAGTGGCAAAAACATTCAGTACTTC.

The chain is built from TRBV18 and TRBJ2-7; 11 bases agree with TRBD2. J gave up 4 bases and V 3 bases, and 5 bases lay outside the gene matches. This CDR3 has 15 residues. Germline V gene data show CDR1 as KGHSH and CDR2 as LQKENI. CDR3 loop: CASSPTTSGKYEQYF. The DNA for the CDR3 is TGTGCCAGCTCACCGACGACTAGCGGGAAGTACGAGCAGTACTTC.

The CDR3 region is CASSYGLSLGTDTQYF. In DNA, the CDR3 is TGTGCCAGCAGTTACGGTTTGAGCCTGGGCACAGATACGCAGTATTTT. The V call is TRBV6-2 or TRBV6-3, the J call TRBJ2-3; D call uncertain. The V end was cut by 2 bases, the J end by 1 base, with 13 bases between. Per germline, CDR1 MNHEY and CDR2 SVGEGT. The CDR3 is 16 amino acids.

The V and J genes are TRBV25-1 and TRBJ1-5, with no clear D. The V gene lost 1 base and the J gene lost 0 bases, with 4 bases spanning the gap. The CDR3 runs to 14 residues. Germline V gives CDR1 MGHDK, CDR2 SYGVNS. CDR3 DNA sequence: TGTGCCAGCAGTGAATCGGGTAGCAATCAGCCCCAGCATTTT. Its protein product is CASSESGSNQPQHF.

This clone showed up just once. The chain combines TRBV12-2 with TRBJ2-1; the table's D call, TRBD1, has no DNA check behind it. TRBV12-2 corresponds to a pseudogene. The CDR3 loop spans 15 amino acids. CDR3 DNA: TGTGCAAGTCGCTACGCTCGGACAGGGGGTAATGAGCAGTTCTTC. It yields the protein CASRYARTGGNEQFF.

This clone has a handful of counts. The J gene is TRBJ1-5, the V gene TRBV6-1, with D perhaps matching TRBD1 (6 bases). The CDR3 has 14 residues. The germline V and J ends were trimmed by 0 bases and 11 bases, with 14 bases remaining between them. Germline V lookup: CDR1 MNHNS, CDR2 SASEGT. The CDR3 nucleotides are TGTGCCAGCAGTGAAGCAACAGGGCTGGGGGCCCAGCATTTT. This gives the protein CASSEATGLGAQHF.

This chain connects TRBV4-3 to TRBJ2-7; 9 nucleotides match TRBD1. The CDR3 is 14 amino acids. The V and J ends lost 1 base and 3 bases, in that order; junction bases with no gene match: 1. The germline V gene encodes CDR1 LGHNA and CDR2 YSLEER. The CDR3 DNA is TGCGCCAGCAGCCAAGGACAGGGGGTCTACGAGCAGTACTTC. Its translation: CASSQGQGVYEQYF.

This clone appeared a single time. V is TRBV7-9 and J is TRBJ2-5, with D tentatively TRBD1 or TRBD2 (6 bases each). With 5 bases removed from V and 5 bases from J, the gap between germline ends came to 18 bases. CDR1 and CDR2 from the germline V gene are SEHNR and FQNEAQ (reference sequence). This CDR3 is 15 amino acids long. The CDR3 sequence is CASSHPLGGGETQYF. The DNA of the CDR3 is TGTGCCAGCAGCCACCCTTTGGGGGGCGGGGAGACCCAGTACTTC.

V gene TRBV6-2 or TRBV6-3 combines with J gene TRBJ2-6; D is perhaps TRBD1 (5 bases). Trimming left V 2 bases short and J 0 bases short, with 5 bases between. The CDR3 has 15 residues. Looked up from germline, CDR1 is MNHEY and CDR2 is SVGEGT. This chain's CDR3 is CASSYRGSGANVLTF. In DNA form, the CDR3 reads TGTGCCAGCAGTTACAGGGGCTCTGGGGCCAACGTCCTGACTTTC.

This chain joins TRBV30 and TRBJ2-3; weak D call: TRBD2 (6 bases). V gave up 3 bases and J gave up 2 bases, with 12 bases separating them. Germline CDR1 and CDR2: GTSNPN and SVGIG (reference sequence). This CDR3 has 14 residues. The CDR3 loop is CAWSSGSHTDTQYF. The DNA of the CDR3 is TGTGCCTGGAGCTCCGGGAGCCACACAGATACGCAGTATTTT.

The J gene is TRBJ2-1, the V gene TRBV5-1; the match to TRBD2 covers 11 bases. This CDR3 contains 18 residues. The ends lost 2 bases at V and 3 bases at J; junction bases unmatched: 10. Germline lookup yields CDR1 SGHRS and CDR2 YFSETQ. DNA of the CDR3: TGCGCCAGCAGCTTAGAGGGGGGACTAGCGGACCTCTACAATGAGCAGTTCTTC. Protein: CASSLEGGLADLYNEQFF.

The count of this clone is one. The chain carries TRBV5-4 and TRBJ2-3, with 8 bases that match TRBD2. The CDR3 runs to 16 residues. Germline loops: CDR1 SGHNT, CDR2 YYREEE (reference sequence). The trim removed 0 bases at V and 4 bases at J, leaving 7 bases unmatched. The CDR3 bases are TGTGCCAGCAGCTTGGCAGCGGGAGTGGTGGCAGATACGCAGTATTTT. Its translation is CASSLAAGVVADTQYF.

The chain recombines TRBV5-8 with TRBJ1-2, with D hard to call. V lost 4 bases, J lost 5 bases, and 18 bases lay in between. CDR1 is SGHTS and CDR2 is YDEGEE in the germline V gene. The CDR3 covers 15 residues. The CDR3 DNA follows: TGTGCCAGCAGCCTAGTGTCCCCGTTTTTTTATGGCTACACCTTC. The encoded protein is CASSLVSPFFYGYTF.